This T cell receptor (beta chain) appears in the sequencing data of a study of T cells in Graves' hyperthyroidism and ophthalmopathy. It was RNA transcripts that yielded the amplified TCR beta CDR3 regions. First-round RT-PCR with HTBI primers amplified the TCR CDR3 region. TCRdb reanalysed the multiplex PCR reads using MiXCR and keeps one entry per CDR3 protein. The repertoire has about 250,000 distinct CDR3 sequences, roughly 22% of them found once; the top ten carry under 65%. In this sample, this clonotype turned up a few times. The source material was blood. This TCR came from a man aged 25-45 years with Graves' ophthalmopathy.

The CDR3 spells CASSLVGARDTQYF. CDR3 sequence (DNA): TGTGCCAGCAGCTTAGTGGGCGCCAGGGATACGCAGTATTTT. The chain recombines TRBV7-9 with TRBJ2-3; D uncertain. The CDR3 loop spans 14 amino acids. V dropped 1 base and J dropped 6 bases, with 11 bases sitting between them. Germline CDR1 and CDR2: SEHNR and FQNEAQ (reference sequence). Full variable domain (outside the CDR3, taken from reference TRBV7-9 and TRBJ2-3): DTGVSQNPRHKITKRGQNVTFRCDPISEHNRLYWYRQTLGQGPEFLTYFQNEAQLEKSRLLSDRFSAERPKGSFSTLEIQRTEQGDSAMYLCASSLVGARDTQYFGPGTRLTVL.